This T cell receptor (beta chain) is from a study of neoadjuvant anti-PD-1 for oral cavity cancer. The overall study: Nivolumab at 3 mg/kg was mostly given biweekly, three to four doses, pre-surgery.

This sample's time point: after neoadjuvant nivolumab, at surgical resection. Patients had newly diagnosed, untreated stage II-IVA oral cavity squamous cell carcinoma. Here immunoSEQ multiplex PCR was the method, and the copy in TCRdb shows in-frame clones only, minus some. The table lists approximately 30,000 clones, almost 80% of them singletons. This CDR3 is 15 amino acids long. With V trimmed by 0 bases and J by 8 bases, 12 bases remained unmatched. CDR1 and CDR2 (germline): GTSNPN, SVGIG (reference sequence). Specimen: PBMCs, collected after nivolumab (anti-PD-1) treatment. The V and J genes are TRBV30 and TRBJ1-1; 7 bases align to TRBD1. This clonotype was obtained from a person aged 35-80 years with oral cavity squamous cell carcinoma. The CDR3 sequence: CAWSVLMARQGEAFF. In DNA form, the CDR3 reads TGTGCCTGGAGTGTACTTATGGCCCGACAGGGCGAAGCTTTCTTT.